The next 2 T cell receptor beta chains were all read from a single sample in a study of shared clonotypes between healthy human individuals. TCRdb's copy holds only in-frame clones and misses some; the assay was immunoSEQ multiplex PCR. The table records about 2.4 million clones, 90% to 95% of them present only once. The specimen was naive CD4+ T cells from PBMCs. Subset reported: CD45RA+ positively selected. The receptors derive from a man younger than 35 in good health. Some clones in this sample may be carry-over from other donors' samples.

V usage is TRBV29-1 and J usage is TRBJ2-5, with TRBD2 matching 8 bases. Germline V gene data show CDR1 as SQVTM and CDR2 as ANQGSEA. The J segment lost 2 bases and the V segment lost 6 bases, leaving 5 bases of the junction unmatched. The CDR3 totals 13 residues. CDR3 DNA sequence: TGCAGCGTAAGCGGGAGTGATCAAGAGACCCAGTACTTC. Protein sequence: CSVSGSDQETQYF.

Turning to this clone: At the DNA level, this CDR3 is encoded by other sequences in the same sample as well. The chain couples TRBV27 to TRBJ2-7, with a weak D call TRBD2 (5 bases). The CDR3 is made up of 13 amino acids. Germline V CDR1 and CDR2: MNHEY, SMNVEV (reference sequence). V lost 0 bases and J 4 bases, leaving 7 bases between the germline ends. The CDR3 here is CASSLSPGYEQYF. The CDR3 bases are TGTGCCAGCAGTTTATCCCCGGGGTACGAGCAGTACTTC.